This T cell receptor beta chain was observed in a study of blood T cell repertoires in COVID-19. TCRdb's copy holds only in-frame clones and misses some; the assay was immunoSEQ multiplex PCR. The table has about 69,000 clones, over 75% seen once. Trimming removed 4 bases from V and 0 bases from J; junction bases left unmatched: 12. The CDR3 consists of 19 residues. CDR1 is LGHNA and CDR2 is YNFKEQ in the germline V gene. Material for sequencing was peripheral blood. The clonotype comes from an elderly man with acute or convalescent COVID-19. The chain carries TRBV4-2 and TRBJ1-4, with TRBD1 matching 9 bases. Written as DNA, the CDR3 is TGTGCCAGCAGCCCTACCCCAGACAGGGGGACAACAACTAATGAAAAACTGTTTTTT. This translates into CASSPTPDRGTTTNEKLFF.